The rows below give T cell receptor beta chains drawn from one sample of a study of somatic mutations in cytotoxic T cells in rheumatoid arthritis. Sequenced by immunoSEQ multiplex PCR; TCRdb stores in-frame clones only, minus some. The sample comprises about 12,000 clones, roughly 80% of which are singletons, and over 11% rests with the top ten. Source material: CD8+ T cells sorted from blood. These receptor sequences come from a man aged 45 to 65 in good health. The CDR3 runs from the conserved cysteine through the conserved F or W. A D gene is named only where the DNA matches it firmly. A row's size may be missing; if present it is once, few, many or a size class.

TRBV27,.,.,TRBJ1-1,TGTGCCAGCAGTCCAGGACACCTCACTGAAGCTTTCTTT,CASSPGHLTEAFF
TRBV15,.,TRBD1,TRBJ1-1,TGTGCCGCCCAGGGGGTGGAGAACACTGAAGCTTTCTTT,CAAQGVENTEAFF
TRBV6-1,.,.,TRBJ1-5,TGTGCCAGCAGTGTCAACCCTCGGGGGTCAGGGCAGCCCCAGCATTTT,CASSVNPRGSGQPQHF
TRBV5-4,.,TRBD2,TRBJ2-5,TGTGCCAGCAGCTTGGAAAACATGCGACTAGCGGGACAAGAGACCCAGTACTTC,CASSLENMRLAGQETQYF
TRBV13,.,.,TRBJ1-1,TGTGCCAGCAGCCAGCCAGGGGCGGAAGCTTTCTTT,CASSQPGAEAFF
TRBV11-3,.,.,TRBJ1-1,TGTGCCAGCAGCTCCCCGAGGGGACCGGACACTGAAGCTTTCTTT,CASSSPRGPDTEAFF
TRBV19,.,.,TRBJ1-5,TGTGCCAGTAGCCCCTTATATCAGCCCCAGCATTTT,CASSPLYQPQHF
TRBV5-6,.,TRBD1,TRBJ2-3,TGTGCCAGCAGCCCCAGGCTTTTTGGACAGGGATGGTCGGGAGATACGCAGTATTTT,CASSPRLFGQGWSGDTQYF
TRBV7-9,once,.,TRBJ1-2,TGTGCCAGCAGCTTGGTCCCCCTTCGAGACAGGACCTATGGCTACACCTTC,CASSLVPLRDRTYGYTF
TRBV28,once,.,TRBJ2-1,TGTGCCAGCAGTTTATACGCAGACGGGGGGCGCAATGAGCAGTTCTTC,CASSLYADGGRNEQFF
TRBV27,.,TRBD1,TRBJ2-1,TGTGCCAGCAGTGTCGAACAGGGGACCTACAATGAGCAGTTCTTC,CASSVEQGTYNEQFF
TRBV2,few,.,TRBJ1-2,TGTGCCAGCAGGGCCTATGGCTACACCTTC,CASRAYGYTF
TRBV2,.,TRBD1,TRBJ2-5,TGTGCCAGCAGTTCAGACAGGGTGGAAGGGGAGACCCAGTACTTC,CASSSDRVEGETQYF
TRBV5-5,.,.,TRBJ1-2,TGTGCCAGCAGCCCCAAATTCCGGGTTTATGGCTACACCTTC,CASSPKFRVYGYTF
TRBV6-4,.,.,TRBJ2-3,TGTGCCGCCAGCACCGGAGGGGACACAGATACGCAGTATTTT,CAASTGGDTDTQYF
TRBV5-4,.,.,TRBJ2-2,TGTGCCAGCAGCTTACGGACATCGAACACCGGGGAGCTGTTTTTT,CASSLRTSNTGELFF
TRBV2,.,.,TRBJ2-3,TGTGCCAGCGGGGGGCAGTTCGAAATGGCAGAAGACACAGATACGCAGTATTTT,CASGGQFEMAEDTDTQYF
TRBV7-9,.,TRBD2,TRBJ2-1,TGTGCCGCGGTAGCTAGCGGCTACAATGAGCAGTTCTTC,CAAVASGYNEQFF
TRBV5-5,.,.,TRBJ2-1,TGTGCCAGCAGTTACCGGGCCGCTTCTTACAATGAGCAGTTCTTC,CASSYRAASYNEQFF
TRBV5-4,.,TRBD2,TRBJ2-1,TGTGCCAGCAGCCAACACTACAGTAACGGGGGGACCAATGAGCAGTTCTTC,CASSQHYSNGGTNEQFF
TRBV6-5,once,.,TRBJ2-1,TGTGCCAGCAGCAGGGGACTGCCCAATGAGCAGTTCTTC,CASSRGLPNEQFF
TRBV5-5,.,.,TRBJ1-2,TGTGCCAGCAGCTTGGCATCCTACGGGGGCGCCGACTATGGCTACACCTTC,CASSLASYGGADYGYTF
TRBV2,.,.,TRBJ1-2,TGTGCCAGCAGTGATTTTAGGACGGCGCGGGGAGGCTACACCTTC,CASSDFRTARGGYTF
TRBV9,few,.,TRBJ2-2,TGTGCCAGCAGCGTCCGGGGCGTCAGAAATACGAACACCGGGGAGCTGTTTTTT,CASSVRGVRNTNTGELFF
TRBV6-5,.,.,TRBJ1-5,TGTGCCAGCAGTTACTCGTCTGGTCAGCCCCAGCATTTT,CASSYSSGQPQHF
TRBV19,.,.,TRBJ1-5,TGTGCCAGTAGTGTGGGACACCTGGTTGAGGTAGGAGATCAGCCCCAGCATTTT,CASSVGHLVEVGDQPQHF
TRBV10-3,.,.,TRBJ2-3,TGTGCCATCAGTGAGTCCCCCGAGGCAGATACGCAGTATTTT,CAISESPEADTQYF
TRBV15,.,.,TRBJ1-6,TGTGCCACCAGCAGAGATGAGACAGCACCCCTCCACTTT,CATSRDETAPLHF
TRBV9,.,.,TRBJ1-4,TGTGCCAGCAGCCCTGGGGGGTCGGTAAATGAAAAACTGTTTTTT,CASSPGGSVNEKLFF
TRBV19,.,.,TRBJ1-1,TGTGCCAGTAAGAGGGGTTCCACTGAAGCTTTCTTT,CASKRGSTEAFF
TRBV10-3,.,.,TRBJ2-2,TGTGCCATCAGTGATATCGGGGACGATACGAACACCGGGGAGCTGTTTTTT,CAISDIGDDTNTGELFF
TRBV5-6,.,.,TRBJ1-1,TGTGCCAGCAGCTTCAACACGGGGTGGCTCTCAGCTTTCTTT,CASSFNTGWLSAFF
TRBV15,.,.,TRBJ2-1,TGTGCCACCAGCAGAGTGAAGCGTTCGGGGCAGTTCTTC,CATSRVKRSGQFF
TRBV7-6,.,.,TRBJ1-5,TGTGCCAGCAGCCCAAACCCGAAGATGCAGCCCCAGCATTTT,CASSPNPKMQPQHF
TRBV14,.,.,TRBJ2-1,TGTGCCAGCAGCCAAACCCGGGACCACTACAATGAGCAGTTCTTC,CASSQTRDHYNEQFF
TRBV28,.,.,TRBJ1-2,TGTGCCAGCAGTTTAATAAGATGGGGACCCGGTGGCTACACCTTC,CASSLIRWGPGGYTF
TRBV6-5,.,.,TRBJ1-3,TGTGCCAGCAGCACCGACAGCTCTGGAAACACCATATATTTT,CASSTDSSGNTIYF
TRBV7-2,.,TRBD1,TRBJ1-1,TGTGCCAGCAGCCTACAGGGGGCCTACACTGAAGCTTTCTTT,CASSLQGAYTEAFF
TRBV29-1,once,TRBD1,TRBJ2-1,TGCAGCGTCATACAGGGGGCCGGGGGCAATGAGCAGTTCTTC,CSVIQGAGGNEQFF
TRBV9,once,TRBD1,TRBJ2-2,TGTGCCAGCAGCAAGAGACCGGGACAGGGAACTCCGAACACCGGGGAGCTGTTTTTT,CASSKRPGQGTPNTGELFF
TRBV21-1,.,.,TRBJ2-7,TGTGCCAGCAGTGTGATAGGCCTACAGACCTACGAGCAGTACTTC,CASSVIGLQTYEQYF
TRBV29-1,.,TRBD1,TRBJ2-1,TGCAGCGTTGAATATTGGGACAGGGGGCACAATGAGCAGTTCTTC,CSVEYWDRGHNEQFF